A selection of T cell receptor beta chains follows, all from one sample in a study of early T cells in non-severe SARS-CoV-2 infection. TCRdb re-called the 5' RACE reads through MiXCR, storing one row per CDR3 protein. The sample has over 30,000 distinct CDR3 sequences, around 7% seen once; the top ten hold 10% to 15%. Material: whole blood, obtained at baseline. These receptors originate from an adult who was a healthcare worker with PCR-confirmed SARS-CoV-2 infection or an uninfected control (not recorded which). Each CDR3 is given with its conserved first and last residue. D genes are given only for firm matches. Size is omitted from some rows. Given values are once, few, many or a class for expanded clones.

>TRBJ1-4|TRBV12-3/TRBV12-4|TRBD1|few|15
CASSLGTGGSEKLFF
TGTGCCAGCAGTTTAGGGACAGGGGGCAGTGAAAAACTGTTTTTT
>TRBJ1-4|TRBV12-3/TRBV12-4|NA|many|17
CASSLGAGRGHNEKLFF
TGTGCCAGCAGTTTAGGAGCAGGTCGGGGCCATAATGAAAAACTGTTTTTT
>TRBJ2-4|TRBV28|NA|many|14
CASSFPLAKNIQYF
TGTGCCAGCAGTTTCCCCTTAGCCAAAAACATTCAGTACTTC
>TRBJ2-1|TRBV28|TRBD2|few|15
CASSVAGSSYNEQFF
TGTGCCAGCAGTGTAGCGGGTAGCTCCTACAATGAGCAGTTCTTC
>TRBJ2-1|TRBV7-2|NA|NA|15
CASSLEGGGANEQFF
TGTGCCAGCAGCTTAGAAGGGGGAGGAGCAAATGAGCAGTTCTTC
>TRBJ2-5|TRBV5-1|TRBD2|few|14
CASSQTSGQETQYF
TGCGCCAGCAGCCAGACTAGCGGACAAGAGACCCAGTACTTC
>TRBJ2-6|TRBV5-1|NA|few|15
CASSATGSGANVLTF
TGCGCCAGCAGCGCCACAGGGTCTGGGGCCAACGTCCTGACTTTC
>TRBJ2-3|TRBV18|TRBD2|many|16
CASSAPLAGGKDTQYF
TGTGCCAGCTCAGCGCCACTAGCGGGAGGTAAAGATACGCAGTATTTT
>TRBJ1-5|TRBV6-2/TRBV6-3|TRBD1|NA|17
CASSYPLTGASNQPQHF
TGTGCCAGCAGTTACCCCTTGACAGGGGCGAGCAATCAGCCCCAGCATTTT
>TRBJ2-2|TRBV7-3|NA|many|16
CASGTAARSGTGELFF
TGTGCCAGCGGCACCGCTGCAAGGAGCGGAACCGGGGAGCTGTTTTTT
>TRBJ2-2|TRBV7-2|TRBD1|NA|14
CASSSDRVGRELFF
TGTGCCAGCAGCTCTGACAGGGTTGGCCGGGAGCTGTTTTTT
>TRBJ1-2|TRBV29-1|TRBD1|few|12
CSIAGQGNGYTF
TGCAGCATCGCCGGACAGGGCAATGGCTACACCTTC
>TRBJ2-1|TRBV2|NA|few|14
CATSGVARYNEQFF
TGTGCCACTTCAGGGGTCGCACGGTACAATGAGCAGTTCTTC
>TRBJ2-7|TRBV18|TRBD2|NA|15
CASSPGREATYEQYF
TGTGCCAGCTCACCGGGGCGGGAGGCCACCTACGAGCAGTACTTC
>TRBJ2-7|TRBV5-1|TRBD2|many|14
CASSLLAGEDEQYF
TGCGCCAGCAGCTTACTAGCGGGAGAGGATGAGCAGTACTTC
>TRBJ1-5|TRBV27|NA|many|15
CASSFGGNSNQPQHF
TGTGCCAGCAGTTTTGGAGGGAATAGCAATCAGCCCCAGCATTTT
>TRBJ1-4|TRBV6-1|NA|few|14
CASIPPGWGEKLFF
TGTGCCAGCATTCCACCCGGGTGGGGGGAAAAACTGTTTTTT
>TRBJ2-5|TRBV7-3|TRBD2|NA|15
CASSLMGTTQETQYF
TGTGCCAGCAGCTTAATGGGGACTACCCAAGAGACCCAGTACTTC
>TRBJ2-1|TRBV29-1|NA|few|13
CSVQGGRGNEQFF
TGCAGCGTACAGGGAGGGAGGGGCAATGAGCAGTTCTTC
>TRBJ1-4|TRBV7-2|TRBD1|many|16
CASSHFPTGEGEKLFF
TGTGCCAGCAGCCACTTCCCGACAGGGGAGGGAGAAAAACTGTTTTTT
>TRBJ2-6|TRBV19|NA|many|15
CASSPRTGGANVLTF
TGTGCCAGTAGTCCAAGGACGGGTGGGGCCAACGTCCTGACTTTC
>TRBJ2-1|TRBV3-1|TRBD1|few|16
CASSSDRGRVYNEQFF
TGTGCCAGCAGCTCTGACAGGGGGCGAGTCTACAATGAGCAGTTCTTC
>TRBJ2-1|TRBV4-3|NA|few|15
CASSQGVLWGNEQFF
TGCGCCAGCAGCCAAGGCGTCTTATGGGGCAATGAGCAGTTCTTC
>TRBJ2-1|TRBV6-5|TRBD1|many|17
CATSVSGDRAYYNEQFF
TGTGCCACCTCAGTCAGCGGGGACAGGGCCTACTACAATGAGCAGTTCTTC
>TRBJ1-1|TRBV18|TRBD1|few|14
CASSPQGASAEAFF
TGTGCCAGCTCACCACAGGGGGCGTCAGCTGAAGCTTTCTTT
>TRBJ2-1|TRBV19|NA|medium-sized|13
CASSIAGPAEQFF
TGTGCCAGTAGTATAGCGGGGCCAGCTGAGCAGTTCTTC